The 15 T cell receptor beta chains presented below share a single source sample, sequenced in a study of tumor-infiltrating lymphocytes in primary liver carcinoma. RNA was extracted from whole blood without cell sorting, alongside germline DNA. From 500 ng of total RNA, TCR beta-specific cDNA was reverse-transcribed using a constant-region primer. Amplification in three nested multiplex PCR rounds with slightly modified ARM-PCR gave rise to TCR beta libraries. The study ran its first two PCR rounds for roughly 10 cycles each, using TRBV1-TRBV30 forward primers and a C-beta reverse primer. TCRdb reanalysed the multiplex PCR reads using MiXCR and keeps one entry per CDR3 protein. The data show about 330,000 distinct CDR3 sequences, 65% seen once. The sample taken for sequencing was peripheral blood. These receptors came from a man aged 40-55 years with primary liver carcinoma and hepatitis B virus infection.

This clonotype was counted only a few times. The rearrangement uses TRBV5-1 and TRBJ1-1, with D tentatively TRBD1 (6 bases). This CDR3 comprises 14 residues. The V end lost 4 bases, the J end lost 2 bases, and 12 bases lay between the germline ends. Germline V CDR1 and CDR2: SGHRS, YFSETQ. The CDR3, as DNA: TGCGCCAGCAGCAACGTACAGGGAAACACTGAAGCTTTCTTT. Amino acids: CASSNVQGNTEAFF.

This clonotype showed up many times. This chain links TRBV4-3 with TRBJ2-7; a weak D match, TRBD1 (5 bases). Trimming removed 0 bases at V and 3 bases at J, with 9 bases between. CDR1 is LGHNA, CDR2 YSLEER, per germline. The CDR3 consists of 14 residues. CDR3 coding DNA: TGCGCCAGCAGCCAAGAGGCCAGGGACTACGAGCAGTACTTC. Amino acid sequence: CASSQEARDYEQYF.

The chain couples TRBV6-5 to TRBJ1-2; the D is unclear. CDR1 MNHEY and CDR2 SVGAGI come from the germline V gene. This CDR3 is built from 15 residues. V was trimmed by 0 bases and J by 6 bases, leaving 14 bases between them. As DNA, the CDR3 is TGTGCCAGCAGTTACTCAGTCCAGGCCTCCCATGGCTACACCTTC. Its translation is CASSYSVQASHGYTF.

This clonotype has a handful of counts. This chain joins TRBV11-3 and TRBJ2-3, with a weak D call TRBD2 (7 bases). The CDR3 contains 12 residues. Germline CDR1 reads SGHNT; CDR2 reads YENEEA. Trimming stripped 9 bases from V and 11 bases from J, with 18 bases between. This CDR3 reads CASRGRAYMQYF. The CDR3 coding sequence is TGTGCCAGTAGGGGGAGGGCATATATGCAGTATTTT. The whole variable domain, remainder taken from reference TRBV11-3 and TRBJ2-3, is EAGVVQSPRYKIIEKKQPVAFWCNPISGHNTLYWYLQNLGQGPELLIRYENEEAVDDSQLPKDRFSAERLKGVDSTLKIQPAELGDSAVYLCASRGRAYMQYFGPGTRLTVL.

This clonotype was found many times. V and J are TRBV29-1 and TRBJ2-7; 8 bases match TRBD2. The CDR3 runs to 13 residues. The germline V gene has CDR1 SQVTM and CDR2 ANQGSEA. Trimming removed 4 bases from V and 7 bases from J; junction bases left unmatched: 9. CDR3 coding DNA: TGCAGCGTTGCTGTTAGCGGGAAGGGTGAGCAGTACTTC. Translated, it gives CSVAVSGKGEQYF.

In its sample, this clonotype was seen once. Sequence at one end of the junction differs from germline and may be a read error. The V and J genes are TRBV11-2 and TRBJ1-2, with D hard to call. The CDR3 covers 15 residues. CDR1 is SGHAT and CDR2 is FQNNGV in the germline V gene. CDR3: CTSSLTLEGDYGYTF. The CDR3 nucleotides are TGTACCAGCAGCTTGACCCTTGAGGGTGACTATGGCTACACCTTC. Full variable domain (remainder filled in from reference TRBV11-2 and TRBJ1-2): EAGVAQSPRYKIIEKRQSVAFWCNPISGHATLYWYQQILGQGPKLLIQFQNNGVVDDSQLPKDRFSAERLKGVDSTLKIQPAKLEDSAVYLCTSSLTLEGDYGYTFGSGTRLTVV.

The chain couples TRBV11-2 to TRBJ2-7; TRBD1 aligns across 7 bases. Germline values: CDR1 SGHAT, CDR2 FQNNGV. Trimming removed 5 bases from V and 6 bases from J; junction bases left unmatched: 16. The CDR3 spans 16 residues. CDR3 in amino acids: CASSKTCDRESSEQYF. CDR3 DNA: TGTGCCAGCAGCAAGACCTGTGACAGGGAGTCAAGCGAGCAGTACTTC.

V is TRBV4-1 and J is TRBJ2-1, with 8 bases matching TRBD2. V trimming: 4 bases; J trimming: 8 bases; junction bases outside the gene matches: 13. The CDR3 has 16 residues. Germline CDR1 is MGHRA and CDR2 is YSYEKL. In DNA form, the CDR3 reads TGCGCCAGCAGCCCACGTCGGGGACTAGAATTCGATGAGCAGTTCTTC. Translated, it gives CASSPRRGLEFDEQFF.

Comments on this clonotype: A much larger clone differs from this one at a single base, so this may be a read error. The rearrangement uses TRBV6-6 and TRBJ2-5; 9 nucleotides match TRBD1. The CDR3 extends over 14 amino acids. Germline V gene lookup returns CDR1 MNHNY and CDR2 SVGAGI (reference sequence). The CDR3: CASSYFGPRTGVSF. The DNA for the CDR3 is TGTGCCAGCAGTTACTTCGGTCCGAGGACAGGGGTTTCCTTC.

With regard to this clonotype: A much more abundant neighbour one base away suggests this may be a read error. This chain links TRBV13 with TRBJ2-7, with 11 bases that match TRBD2. The trim removed 0 bases at V and 0 bases at J, leaving 1 base unmatched. Germline V CDR1 and CDR2: PRHDT, FYEKMQ (reference sequence). The CDR3 is 16 residues long. CDR3 bases: TGTGCCAGCAGCTTAGGCCTAGCGGGAGGCTCCTACGAGCAGTACTTC. Translation gives CASSLGLAGGSYEQYF. Full variable domain (missing parts from reference TRBV13 and TRBJ2-7): AAGVIQSPRHLIKEKRETATLKCYPIPRHDTVYWYQQGPGQDPQFLISFYEKMQSDKGSIPDRFSAQQFSDYHSELNMSSLELGDSALYFCASSLGLAGGSYEQYFGPGTRLTVT.

This clonotype has more than one count but fewer than ten. The chain employs TRBV28 and TRBJ2-3; D perhaps matches TRBD2 (5 bases). The germline CDR1 and CDR2 sequences are MDHEN and SYDVKM. Trimming removed 8 bases from V and 6 bases from J, with 21 bases in between. CDR3 length: 15 residues. CDR3: CASQTTRLNEDTQYF. The CDR3 DNA reads TGTGCCAGCCAAACTACTAGACTGAACGAGGATACGCAGTATTTT.

On this clonotype itself: A much larger clone lies a single base off, so this may be a read error. The chain employs TRBV6-5 and TRBJ2-1; D remains ambiguous. The CDR3 extends over 11 amino acids. Germline V gene lookup returns CDR1 MNHEY and CDR2 SVGAGI. The CDR3 DNA reads as TGTGCCAGCAGTTACTTTGATGAGCAGTCCTTC. It encodes CASSYFDEQSF.

This clonotype came up a few times. V gene TRBV7-8 combines with J gene TRBJ1-6; TRBD1 aligns across 8 bases. Germline V lookup: CDR1 SGHVS, CDR2 FQNEAQ. V lost 7 bases to trimming and J lost 7 bases; unmatched junction nucleotides: 9. The CDR3 contains 15 residues. The CDR3 coding sequence is TGTGCCAGCACCTCCCAGGGGGCGCTGAATTCACCCCTCCACTTT. This codes for CASTSQGALNSPLHF.

The rearrangement links TRBV5-1 to TRBJ1-2; D may be TRBD1 (5 bases). The CDR3 is 14 residues long. V was pared by 1 base and J by 13 bases, with 20 bases between. The germline V gene encodes CDR1 SGHRS and CDR2 YFSETQ. The CDR3 is CASSLLGADYGRTF. In nucleotides, the CDR3 is TGCGCCAGCAGCTTGTTAGGGGCTGACTATGGCCGCACCTTC.

On this clonotype: The germline gene is not matched at one end of the junction; a read error may be the cause. The chain combines TRBV5-1 with TRBJ2-7, with TRBD2 as a possible D gene (6 bases). CDR3 size: 12 residues. Germline CDR1 SGHRS, CDR2 YFSETQ. The CDR3 sequence is CVSSLEGCEQYF. CDR3 sequence (DNA): TGCGTCAGCAGCTTGGAGGGATGCGAGCAGTACTTC.